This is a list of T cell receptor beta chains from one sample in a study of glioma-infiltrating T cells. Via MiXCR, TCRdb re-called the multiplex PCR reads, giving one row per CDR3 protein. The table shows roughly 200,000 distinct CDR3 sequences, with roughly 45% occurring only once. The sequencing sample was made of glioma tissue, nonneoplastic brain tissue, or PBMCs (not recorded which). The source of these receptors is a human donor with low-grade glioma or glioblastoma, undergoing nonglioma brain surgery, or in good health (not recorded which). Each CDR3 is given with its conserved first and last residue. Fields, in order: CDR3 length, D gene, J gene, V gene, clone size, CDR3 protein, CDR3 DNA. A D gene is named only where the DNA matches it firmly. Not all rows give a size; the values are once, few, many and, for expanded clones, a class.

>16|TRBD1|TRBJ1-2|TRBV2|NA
CASSEASDRGLYGYTF
TGTGCCAGCAGTGAAGCGAGCGACAGGGGGTTGTATGGCTACACCTTC
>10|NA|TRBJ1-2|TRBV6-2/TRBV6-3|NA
CASRRYGYTF
TGTGCCAGCAGAAGATATGGATACACCTTC
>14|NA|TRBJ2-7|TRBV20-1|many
CSAPSTTGFHEQYF
TGCAGTGCCCCATCGACAACAGGGTTCCACGAGCAGTACTTC
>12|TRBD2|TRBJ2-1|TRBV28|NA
CASSPSGSEQFF
TGTGCCAGCAGCCCTAGCGGGAGTGAGCAGTTCTTC
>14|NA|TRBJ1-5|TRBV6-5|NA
CTSSYSQHNQPQHF
TGTACCAGCAGTTATTCGCAGCACAATCAGCCCCAGCATTTC
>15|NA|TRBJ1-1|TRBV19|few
CASSEGRRFESEAFF
TGTGCCAGTAGTGAAGGACGGCGTTTTGAATCGGAAGCTTTCTTT
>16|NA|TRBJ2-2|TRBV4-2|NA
CASSQEGAGFTGELFF
TGTGCCAGCAGCCAAGAGGGGGCAGGATTCACCGGGGAGCTGTTTTTT
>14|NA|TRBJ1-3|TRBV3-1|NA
CDSSRGSSGNTIYF
TGTGACAGCAGCCGGGGGAGCTCTGGAAACACCATATATTTT
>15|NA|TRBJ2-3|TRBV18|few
CASSVISKNTDTQYF
TGTGCCAGCTCGGTAATTTCAAAGAACACAGATACGCAGTATTTT
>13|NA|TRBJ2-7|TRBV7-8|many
CASSGRGAYEQYF
TGTGCCAGCAGCGGCCGGGGAGCCTACGAGCAGTACTTC
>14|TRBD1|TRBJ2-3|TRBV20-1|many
CSASSGGRGDTQYF
TGCAGTGCTAGTTCAGGGGGCCGGGGAGATACGCAGTATTTT
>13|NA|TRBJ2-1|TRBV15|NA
CDTRRARVDEQFF
TGTGACACCAGAAGGGCACGGGTGGATGAGCAGTTCTTC
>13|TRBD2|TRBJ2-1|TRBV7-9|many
CASSPPGGNEQFF
TGTGCCAGCAGCCCCCCGGGGGGTAATGAGCAGTTCTTC
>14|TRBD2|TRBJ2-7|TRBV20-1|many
CSADHGGRFNEQYF
TGCAGTGCGGACCACGGCGGGAGGTTCAACGAGCAGTACTTC
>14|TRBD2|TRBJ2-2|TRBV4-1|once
CASSQLAETGELFF
TGCGCCAGCAGCCAACTAGCGGAGACCGGGGAGCTGTTTTTT
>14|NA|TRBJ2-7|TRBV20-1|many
CSARDQLRTYEQYF
TGCAGTGCTAGAGATCAACTGAGGACCTACGAGCAGTACTTC
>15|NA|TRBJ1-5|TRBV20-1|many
CSARSGFHSNQPQHF
TGCAGTGCTAGAAGCGGTTTTCATAGCAATCAGCCCCAGCATTTT
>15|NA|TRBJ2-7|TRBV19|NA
CASSIRTASSYEQYF
TGTGCCAGTAGTATAAGGACAGCGAGCTCCTACGAGCAGTACTTC
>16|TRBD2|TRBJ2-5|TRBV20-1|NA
CSARDLAEERVETQYF
TGCAGTGCTAGAGACCTAGCGGAGGAGAGGGTAGAGACCCAGTACTTC
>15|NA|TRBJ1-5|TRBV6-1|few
CASSESQGLHQPQHF
TGTGCCAGCAGTGAATCTCAAGGCCTCCATCAGCCCCAGCATTTT
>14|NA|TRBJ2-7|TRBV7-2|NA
CASRIGGGDYEQYF
TGTGCCAGCAGAATAGGGGGCGGGGACTACGAGCAGTACTTC
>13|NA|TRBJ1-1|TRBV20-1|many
CSALPTVATEAFF
TGCAGTGCGCTCCCGACAGTCGCCACTGAAGCTTTCTTT
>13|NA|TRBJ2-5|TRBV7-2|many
CASSLYAGETQYF
TGTGCCAGCAGCTTATATGCGGGGGAGACCCAGTACTTC
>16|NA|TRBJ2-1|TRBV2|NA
CASSFSVGPTGNEQFF
TGTGCCAGCAGTTTCTCGGTCGGACCCACGGGGAATGAGCAGTTCTTC
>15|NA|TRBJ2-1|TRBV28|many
CASSLVGSPYNEQFF
TGTGCCAGCAGTTTGGTTGGGTCTCCCTACAATGAGCAGTTCTTC
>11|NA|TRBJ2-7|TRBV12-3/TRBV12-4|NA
CASSLGTTEYF
TGTGCCAGCAGTTTGGGTACCACCGAGTACTTC
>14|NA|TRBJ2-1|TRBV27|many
CASSLSDRYNEQFF
TGTGCCAGCAGTTTATCGGACAGATACAATGAGCAGTTCTTC